This TCR beta chain was retrieved from a study of blood T cell repertoires in COVID-19. The CDR3 totals 14 residues. CDR1 is MNHEY, CDR2 SVGEGT, per germline. Trimming took off 2 bases at V and 8 bases at J, with 15 bases between the two ends. Some clones are missing from TCRdb's copy, which holds only in-frame ones; the method was immunoSEQ multiplex PCR. Of around 130,000 clones in the sample, 75% to 90% were seen once. This TCR was recovered from a woman at least 80 years old with acute or convalescent COVID-19. Specimen: peripheral blood. This chain joins TRBV6-2 or TRBV6-3 and TRBJ1-1; D perhaps matches TRBD1 (6 bases). CDR3 bases: TGTGCCAGCAGTTACAGGGGGGGGGCCGTCGAAGCTTTCTTT. It encodes CASSYRGGAVEAFF.